Following are 28 T cell receptor beta chains from one sample sequenced in a study of blood T cell repertoires in COVID-19. Clones were read by immunoSEQ multiplex PCR, and TCRdb kept only the in-frame ones, dropping some. The sample carries around 70,000 clones, about 88% recorded once. The sequencing sample was made of peripheral blood. All receptors come from a man in his fifties or sixties with acute or convalescent COVID-19.

The V gene is TRBV7-6, the J gene TRBJ2-1; TRBD2 matches 9 bases. Germline trimming cut 4 bases from V and 8 bases from J; bases unmatched to any gene: 3. Germline V gene sequence: CDR1 SGHVS, CDR2 FNYEAQ. The CDR3 consists of 13 residues. CDR3 loop: CASSSRLADEQFF. The CDR3 coding sequence is TGTGCCAGCAGCTCCCGACTAGCGGATGAGCAGTTCTTC. Full variable domain (outside the CDR3, taken from reference TRBV7-6 and TRBJ2-1): GAGVSQSPRYKVTKRGQDVALRCDPISGHVSLYWYRQALGQGPEFLTYFNYEAQQDKSGLPNDRFSAERPEGSISTLTIQRTEQRDSAMYRCASSSRLADEQFFGPGTRLTVL.

This chain uses TRBV27 with TRBJ2-5, with D perhaps TRBD2 (5 bases). Germline CDR1 and CDR2: MNHEY and SMNVEV (reference sequence). Trimming shortened V by 7 bases and J by 5 bases, and 11 bases separated the two germline ends. CDR3 length equals 12 residues. The CDR3 spells CASTDRGETQYF. The CDR3 nucleotides read TGTGCCAGCACCGACCGAGGGGAGACCCAGTACTTC.

The chain combines TRBV27 with TRBJ1-2; D gene ambiguous. The V end was cut by 4 bases, the J end by 3 bases, with 12 bases between. The germline gives CDR1 MNHEY, CDR2 SMNVEV (reference sequence). The CDR3 is 14 amino acids. CDR3 sequence reads: CASSSIDGYYGYTF. CDR3 bases: TGTGCCAGCAGTTCCATCGACGGGTACTATGGCTACACCTTC.

The rearrangement links TRBV5-1 to TRBJ2-7, with 12 bases lining up with TRBD1. Germline values: CDR1 SGHRS, CDR2 YFSETQ. The ends lost 3 bases at V and 3 bases at J; junction bases unmatched: 10. The CDR3 is made up of 17 amino acids. CDR3 coding DNA: TGCGCCAGCAGCTGGGGGACAGGGGGCCTCTCCTTCTACGAGCAGTACTTC. Protein sequence: CASSWGTGGLSFYEQYF.

This clone has a single count. The V and J genes are TRBV30 and TRBJ2-4; the D is unclear. With 2 bases removed from V and 7 bases from J, the gap between germline ends came to 6 bases. Germline V gene lookup returns CDR1 GTSNPN and CDR2 SVGIG (reference sequence). The CDR3 loop spans 11 amino acids. This CDR3 is CAWSPSNIQYF. The CDR3, as DNA: TGTGCCTGGAGTCCCTCCAACATTCAGTACTTC. The complete variable domain, with remaining parts taken from reference TRBV30 and TRBJ2-4, reads SQTIHQWPATLVQPVGSPLSLECTVEGTSNPNLYWYRQAAGRGLQLLFYSVGIGQISSEVPQNLSASRPQDRQFILSSKKLLLSDSGFYLCAWSPSNIQYFGAGTRLSVL.

V usage is TRBV9 and J usage is TRBJ2-3, with a possible D match to TRBD2 (6 bases). The ends were cut back, 2 bases at V and 2 bases at J, with 12 bases in the middle. The CDR3 covers 15 residues. The germline CDR1 and CDR2 sequences are SGDLS and YYNGEE. This CDR3 is CASSVGGTVTDTQYF. In DNA, the CDR3 is TGTGCCAGCAGCGTCGGCGGGACGGTCACAGATACGCAGTATTTT. Full variable domain (outside the CDR3, taken from reference TRBV9 and TRBJ2-3): DSGVTQTPKHLITATGQRVTLRCSPRSGDLSVYWYQQSLDQGLQFLIQYYNGEERAKGNILERFSAQQFPDLHSELNLSSLELGDSALYFCASSVGGTVTDTQYFGPGTRLTVL.

The V call is TRBV5-1, the J call TRBJ1-4; TRBD1 might be the D (6 bases). The V gene's germline CDR1 is SGHRS and CDR2 YFSETQ. V was cut by 4 bases and J by 7 bases, with 17 bases left in between. CDR3 length: 15 amino acids. CDR3 in DNA: TGCGCCAGCAGCCTGTGGGGGGGCTTTGGTGAAAAACTGTTTTTT. This sequence encodes CASSLWGGFGEKLFF.

This rearrangement joins TRBV5-4 to TRBJ2-1, with 9 positions matching TRBD1. The CDR3 contains 15 residues. CDR1 is SGHNT and CDR2 is YYREEE in the germline V gene (reference sequence). Trimming at V came to 0 bases and at J to 9 bases, leaving 7 bases not matched to a gene. The CDR3 spells CASSLAPGQGFEQFF. In DNA, the CDR3 is TGTGCCAGCAGCTTGGCCCCGGGACAGGGTTTTGAGCAGTTCTTC.

The V and J genes are TRBV5-1 and TRBJ1-2; 9 bases agree with TRBD1. V lost 4 bases to trimming and J lost 6 bases; unmatched junction nucleotides: 7. The germline V gene encodes CDR1 SGHRS and CDR2 YFSETQ. The CDR3 runs to 14 residues. The CDR3 is CASSPGQGLHGYTF. The DNA of the CDR3 is TGCGCCAGCAGCCCGGGACAGGGTTTACATGGCTACACCTTC.

The genes are TRBV7-9 and TRBJ2-1; TRBD2 aligns across 7 bases. CDR1 SEHNR and CDR2 FQNEAQ come from the germline V gene (reference sequence). The CDR3 covers 15 residues. The J segment lost 8 bases and the V segment lost 1 base, leaving 8 bases of the junction unmatched. CDR3 sequence (DNA): TGTGCCAGCAGCTTAGTCGTCGGGGGGTTCGATGAGCAGTTCTTC. Its translation: CASSLVVGGFDEQFF.

The rearrangement uses TRBV6-2 or TRBV6-3 and TRBJ1-1, with TRBD1 matching over 11 bases. In germline, CDR1 is MNHEY, CDR2 SVGEGT. The CDR3 runs to 16 residues. Trimming cost V 6 bases and J 1 base; bases outside gene matches: 7. The CDR3 DNA is TGTGCCAGCAGCTGGACAGGGGGCATAGGGAACACTGAAGCTTTCTTT. This sequence encodes CASSWTGGIGNTEAFF.

The chain links TRBV7-2 to TRBJ2-5, with D unresolved. Germline lookup yields CDR1 SGHTA and CDR2 FQGNSA. The CDR3 is 14 amino acids. The V end was cut by 2 bases, the J end by 2 bases, with 9 bases between. The CDR3 bases are TGTGCCAGCAGCTTAACCCAGAAACAAGAGACCCAGTACTTC. Translating it yields CASSLTQKQETQYF. The variable domain in full, completed from reference TRBV7-2 and TRBJ2-5, reads GAGVSQSPSNKVTEKGKDVELRCDPISGHTALYWYRQSLGQGLEFLIYFQGNSAPDKSGLPSDRFSAERTGGSVSTLTIQRTQQEDSAVYLCASSLTQKQETQYFGPGTRLLVL.

The CDR3 here is CASSSVTTSNQPQHF. In DNA form, the CDR3 reads TGCGCCAGCAGTTCCGTTACAACTAGCAATCAGCCCCAGCATTTT. The chain uses TRBV4-1 and TRBJ1-5; D gene unclear. V shed 6 bases and J shed 0 bases, with 12 bases lying between them. CDR3 size: 15 residues. Germline assignment: CDR1 MGHRA and CDR2 YSYEKL.

In this sample, this clone turned up a few times. V and J are TRBV5-8 and TRBJ1-5, with 8 bases lining up with TRBD1. The germline V gene encodes CDR1 SGHTS and CDR2 YDEGEE. The CDR3 is 14 amino acids. With V trimmed by 4 bases and J by 4 bases, 4 bases remained unmatched. CDR3 nucleotides: TGTGCCAGCAGCCCCGGACAGGGTAATCAGCCCCAGCATTTT. Translated, it gives CASSPGQGNQPQHF.

The chain joins TRBV4-1 to TRBJ2-2, with D unclear. V was pared by 0 bases and J by 3 bases, with 8 bases between. Germline CDR1 and CDR2: MGHRA and YSYEKL. CDR3 size: 15 residues. The CDR3 region is CASSQDATDTGELFF. In DNA, the CDR3 is TGCGCCAGCAGCCAAGATGCCACAGACACCGGGGAGCTGTTTTTT.

The rearrangement uses TRBV28 and TRBJ2-3; 9 nucleotides match TRBD2. V shed 4 bases, J shed 2 bases, and the junction held 7 bases outside the gene matches. Germline V lookup: CDR1 MDHEN, CDR2 SYDVKM. There are 16 residues in the CDR3. Written as DNA, the CDR3 is TGTGCCAGCAGTTCCCGTAGCGGGGGTCACACAGATACGCAGTATTTT. It encodes CASSSRSGGHTDTQYF. Complete variable domain (other parts from reference TRBV28 and TRBJ2-3): DVKVTQSSRYLVKRTGEKVFLECVQDMDHENMFWYRQDPGLGLRLIYFSYDVKMKEKGDIPEGYSVSREKKERFSLILESASTNQTSMYLCASSSRSGGHTDTQYFGPGTRLTVL.

The chain carries TRBV7-8 and TRBJ1-5, with D hard to call. Trimming took off 1 base at V and 11 bases at J, with 15 bases between the two ends. The CDR3 consists of 14 residues. The germline V gene has CDR1 SGHVS and CDR2 FQNEAQ. The CDR3 DNA sequence: TGTGCCAGCAGCTTAGAGAGTCCAAGTATAGCCCAGCATTTT. Protein sequence: CASSLESPSIAQHF.

The chain has TRBV5-1 and TRBJ1-1; D not certain. From germline, CDR1 is SGHRS and CDR2 YFSETQ. Trimming took 2 bases from V and 5 from J, leaving 7 bases between them. The CDR3 is 12 amino acids. The CDR3 nucleotides read TGCGCCAGCAGCTTCTCGGGGACTGAAGCTTTCTTT. Protein: CASSFSGTEAFF.

This clone was recorded once. This sequence joins TRBV11-2 and TRBJ2-5, with 8 bases identical to TRBD2. V dropped 5 bases and J dropped 5; count of bases not matched to a gene: 13. Germline V gene data show CDR1 as SGHAT and CDR2 as FQNNGV. The CDR3 has 16 residues. The CDR3 spells CASSPTLAVGGETQYF. DNA of the CDR3: TGTGCCAGCAGCCCGACACTAGCGGTCGGGGGTGAGACCCAGTACTTC.

The chain combines TRBV3-1 (or the pseudogene TRBV3-2) with TRBJ1-2; a weak D match, TRBD1 (5 bases). The CDR3 runs to 15 residues. CDR1 is LGHDT, CDR2 YNNKEL, per germline (reference sequence). V was shortened by 2 bases and J by 3 bases, with 13 bases between the two germline ends. CDR3 in DNA: TGTGCCAGCAGCCAAAATCGACAGCAGCACTATGGCTACACCTTC. Residues: CASSQNRQQHYGYTF.

Written as DNA, the CDR3 is TGCGCCAGCAGCTTGGGGCAGGGCATCACCGGGGAGCTGTTTTTT. Its protein product is CASSLGQGITGELFF. The chain uses TRBV5-1 and TRBJ2-2; weak D call: TRBD1 (5 bases). Trimming took 0 bases from V and 4 from J, leaving 10 bases between them. Germline loops: CDR1 SGHRS, CDR2 YFSETQ. The CDR3 length is 15 residues.

This clone was detected once. The rearrangement links TRBV3-1 (or the pseudogene TRBV3-2) to TRBJ2-1; D might be TRBD1 (6 bases). Germline V gene lookup returns CDR1 LGHDT and CDR2 YNNKEL (reference sequence). Trimming left V 1 base short and J 9 bases short, with 13 bases between. The CDR3 is 14 amino acids. CDR3 region: CASSQVQGMSEQFF. In DNA, the CDR3 is TGTGCCAGCAGCCAAGTTCAGGGGATGAGTGAGCAGTTCTTC.

The chain has TRBV6-5 and TRBJ2-1, with D possibly TRBD2 on 6 matching bases. The germline gives CDR1 MNHEY, CDR2 SVGAGI. This CDR3 is built from 15 residues. V was shortened by 5 bases and J by 7 bases, with 18 bases between the two germline ends. The CDR3 protein is CASSTPGATRNEQFF. CDR3 sequence (DNA): TGTGCCAGCAGTACACCGGGAGCCACCCGGAATGAGCAGTTCTTC.

This sequence joins TRBV4-2 and TRBJ2-3; 11 positions match TRBD2. The CDR3 loop spans 21 amino acids. Germline-derived CDR1 and CDR2 are LGHNA and YNFKEQ. Losses at the gene ends were 4 bases for V and 2 bases for J; bases not matched to a gene: 20. Written as DNA, the CDR3 is TGTGCCAGCAGCCGATCGGGACAACGTTCCGGGACTAGCGGACTCACAGATACGCAGTATTTT. This gives the protein CASSRSGQRSGTSGLTDTQYF.

This chain links TRBV7-3 with TRBJ1-6; 7 positions match TRBD1. Trimming removed 2 bases from V and 7 bases from J; junction bases left unmatched: 2. The CDR3 consists of 14 residues. Germline CDR1 and CDR2: SGHTA and FQGTGA. Written as DNA, the CDR3 is TGTGCCAGCAGCTTAGGGACAGCGAATTCACCCCTCCACTTT. Translated, it gives CASSLGTANSPLHF.

The CDR3 is CASSLVSGAEDEQYF. For the CDR3, the DNA is TGTGCCAGCAGTTTAGTGTCAGGGGCTGAGGACGAGCAGTACTTC. V gene TRBV28 combines with J gene TRBJ2-7, with D possibly TRBD1 on 6 matching bases. Germline values: CDR1 MDHEN, CDR2 SYDVKM. The CDR3 length is 15 residues. Deletions cut 2 bases from V and 5 bases from J, with 16 bases between.

The gene calls are TRBV11-2 and TRBJ2-7, with 9 bases aligning to TRBD2. V lost 5 bases, J lost 2 bases, and 7 bases stayed unmatched. This CDR3 is 15 amino acids long. Looked up from germline, CDR1 is SGHAT and CDR2 is FQNNGV. In nucleotides, the CDR3 is TGTGCCAGCAGCCGCTTTGGCGGGGGGGCCTACGAGCAGTACGTC. It codes for CASSRFGGGAYEQYV.

The V and J genes are TRBV19 and TRBJ2-2, with a possible D match to TRBD2 (6 bases). Trimming removed 3 bases at V and 0 bases at J, with 17 bases between. This CDR3 region has 18 residues. Germline values: CDR1 LNHDA, CDR2 SQIVND (reference sequence). The CDR3, as DNA: TGTGCCAGTAGTATTCGGCCTAGCGTAGACTCGAACACCGGGGAGCTGTTTTTT. Its protein is CASSIRPSVDSNTGELFF. Using reference TRBV19 and TRBJ2-2 for the parts outside the CDR3, the full variable domain is DGGITQSPKYLFRKEGQNVTLSCEQNLNHDAMYWYRQDPGQGLRLIYYSQIVNDFQKGDIAEGYSVSREKKESFPLTVTSAQKNPTAFYLCASSIRPSVDSNTGELFFGEGSRLTVL.